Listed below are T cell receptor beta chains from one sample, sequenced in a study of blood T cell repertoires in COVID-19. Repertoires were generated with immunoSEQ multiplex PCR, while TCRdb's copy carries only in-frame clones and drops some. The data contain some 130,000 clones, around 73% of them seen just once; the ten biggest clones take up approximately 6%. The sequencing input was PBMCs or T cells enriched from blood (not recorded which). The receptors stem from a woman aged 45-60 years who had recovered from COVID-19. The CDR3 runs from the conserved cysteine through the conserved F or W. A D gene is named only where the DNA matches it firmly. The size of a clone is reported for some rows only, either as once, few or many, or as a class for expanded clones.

CDR3 DNA: TGTGCCAGTAGTATCTTTCACTCATTAGAACGAGATACGCAGTATTTT; CDR3 protein: CASSIFHSLERDTQYF; clone size: once; D gene: -; J gene: TRBJ2-3; V gene: TRBV19
CDR3 DNA: TGTGCCAGCTCACCACCAACATACACAGATACGCAGTATTTT; CDR3 protein: CASSPPTYTDTQYF; clone size: many; D gene: -; J gene: TRBJ2-3; V gene: TRBV18
CDR3 DNA: TGTGCCAGCAGCCCCGGGACAGGGGGCGTTTTCTTT; CDR3 protein: CASSPGTGGVFF; clone size: -; D gene: TRBD1; J gene: TRBJ1-1; V gene: TRBV13
CDR3 DNA: TGTGCCAGCAAAGCAGGCCCGAACACTGAAGCTTTCTTT; CDR3 protein: CASKAGPNTEAFF; clone size: once; D gene: -; J gene: TRBJ1-1; V gene: TRBV28
CDR3 DNA: TGTGCCAGCAGCCAAGATCAGGTTACTCACTCAAACAATGAGCAGTTCTTC; CDR3 protein: CASSQDQVTHSNNEQFF; clone size: -; D gene: -; J gene: TRBJ2-1; V gene: TRBV3-1/TRBV3-2
CDR3 DNA: TGTGCCACCAGTGATTTCGAGAGGACTAGCGGGGAAATTGAGCAGTTCTTC; CDR3 protein: CATSDFERTSGEIEQFF; clone size: -; D gene: TRBD2; J gene: TRBJ2-1; V gene: TRBV24-1
CDR3 DNA: TGTGCCAGCAGCCCAGACTGGCGGAATGAGCAGTTCTTC; CDR3 protein: CASSPDWRNEQFF; clone size: -; D gene: -; J gene: TRBJ2-1; V gene: TRBV6-2/TRBV6-3
CDR3 DNA: TGTGCCAGTCAGTTTTCTAATGAAAAACTGTTTTTT; CDR3 protein: CASQFSNEKLFF; clone size: -; D gene: -; J gene: TRBJ1-4; V gene: TRBV2
CDR3 DNA: TGTGCCAGCAGCTCATGGGGTGTGACAGGGGGCAATTCACCCCTCCACTTT; CDR3 protein: CASSSWGVTGGNSPLHF; clone size: -; D gene: TRBD1; J gene: TRBJ1-6; V gene: TRBV5-4
CDR3 DNA: TGTGCCAGCAGCCAAGATTCCCACGGGCTAGCGGGGGGCCTGGACTCTTACAATGAGCAGTTCTTC; CDR3 protein: CASSQDSHGLAGGLDSYNEQFF; clone size: -; D gene: TRBD2; J gene: TRBJ2-1; V gene: TRBV4-2
CDR3 DNA: TGTGCCAGCAGCGTAGCCAACTCTGGAAACACCATATATTTT; CDR3 protein: CASSVANSGNTIYF; clone size: -; D gene: -; J gene: TRBJ1-3; V gene: TRBV9
CDR3 DNA: TGTGCCAGCAGTTGGGACAGGGGAAACACCATATATTTT; CDR3 protein: CASSWDRGNTIYF; clone size: once; D gene: TRBD1; J gene: TRBJ1-3; V gene: TRBV28
CDR3 DNA: TGCGCCAGCAGCCAAGGACAGGTGAATTCACCCCTCCACTTT; CDR3 protein: CASSQGQVNSPLHF; clone size: -; D gene: TRBD1; J gene: TRBJ1-6; V gene: TRBV5-1
CDR3 DNA: TGTGCCAGCAGCTCCGACAGGGGTTCACCCCTCCACTTT; CDR3 protein: CASSSDRGSPLHF; clone size: few; D gene: TRBD1; J gene: TRBJ1-6; V gene: TRBV28
CDR3 DNA: TGTGCCAGTAGCCTTTTAGACATCGCTGAGCAGTTCTTC; CDR3 protein: CASSLLDIAEQFF; clone size: -; D gene: -; J gene: TRBJ2-1; V gene: TRBV19
CDR3 DNA: TGTGCCAGTAGTATCTCAAGCGCTAATGAAAAACTGTTTTTT; CDR3 protein: CASSISSANEKLFF; clone size: -; D gene: -; J gene: TRBJ1-4; V gene: TRBV19
CDR3 DNA: TGTGCCACCAGCAGTCGATCGGAGGCTAACTATGGCTACACCTTC; CDR3 protein: CATSSRSEANYGYTF; clone size: few; D gene: -; J gene: TRBJ1-2; V gene: TRBV15
CDR3 DNA: TGTGCCAGCTCACCACCGTCCCGGGGGGCTTTCTTT; CDR3 protein: CASSPPSRGAFF; clone size: -; D gene: -; J gene: TRBJ1-1; V gene: TRBV18
CDR3 DNA: TGTGCCAGCAGCTTAGAAAGGGGGTCTGGGGCCAACGTCCTGACTTTC; CDR3 protein: CASSLERGSGANVLTF; clone size: -; D gene: -; J gene: TRBJ2-6; V gene: TRBV7-9
CDR3 DNA: TGTGCCACCAGTGACCAGACTACCTACGAGCAGTACTTC; CDR3 protein: CATSDQTTYEQYF; clone size: -; D gene: -; J gene: TRBJ2-7; V gene: TRBV24-1
CDR3 DNA: TGTGCCATCACTTCACGGACAGGGGGATATGGCTACACCTTC; CDR3 protein: CAITSRTGGYGYTF; clone size: -; D gene: TRBD1; J gene: TRBJ1-2; V gene: TRBV10-3
CDR3 DNA: TGTGCCAGCAGCCAAGACAGGGGAAACAATGAGCAGTTCTTC; CDR3 protein: CASSQDRGNNEQFF; clone size: -; D gene: -; J gene: TRBJ2-1; V gene: TRBV3-1/TRBV3-2
CDR3 DNA: TGTGCCAGCAGCCTACGCAACGGGAACACTGAAGCTTTCTTT; CDR3 protein: CASSLRNGNTEAFF; clone size: -; D gene: -; J gene: TRBJ1-1; V gene: TRBV3-1/TRBV3-2
CDR3 DNA: TGTGCCAGCAGCGCAGAGAACAGGGTAACTGAAGCTTTCTTT; CDR3 protein: CASSAENRVTEAFF; clone size: few; D gene: -; J gene: TRBJ1-1; V gene: TRBV7-9
CDR3 DNA: TGTGCCAGTAGCCCAGGGAACTCTGGGGCCAACGTCCTGACTTTC; CDR3 protein: CASSPGNSGANVLTF; clone size: -; D gene: -; J gene: TRBJ2-6; V gene: TRBV19
CDR3 DNA: TGTGCCAGCTCGGAGCCATTCACCCTCACCGGGGAGCTGTTTTTT; CDR3 protein: CASSEPFTLTGELFF; clone size: -; D gene: -; J gene: TRBJ2-2; V gene: TRBV7-9
CDR3 DNA: TGCGCCAGCAGCCCTTATGGGGACGGGAGGGAAAAACTGTTTTTT; CDR3 protein: CASSPYGDGREKLFF; clone size: -; D gene: -; J gene: TRBJ1-4; V gene: TRBV5-1
CDR3 DNA: TGTGCCAGCAGCTTCACTGGCGGGGAGCTGTTTTTT; CDR3 protein: CASSFTGGELFF; clone size: -; D gene: -; J gene: TRBJ2-2; V gene: TRBV7-3
CDR3 DNA: TGTGCCAGCAGTACCGGACTGTTTTCTAACTATGGCTACACCTTC; CDR3 protein: CASSTGLFSNYGYTF; clone size: -; D gene: -; J gene: TRBJ1-2; V gene: TRBV6-5
CDR3 DNA: TGTGCCAGCAGCCAATTTAGGACTCAAGAGACCCAGTACTTC; CDR3 protein: CASSQFRTQETQYF; clone size: -; D gene: -; J gene: TRBJ2-5; V gene: TRBV3-1/TRBV3-2
CDR3 DNA: TGTGCCAGCAGTTACTCGAGAAACAGGGTGCGCGGTGGATATGGCTACACCTTC; CDR3 protein: CASSYSRNRVRGGYGYTF; clone size: -; D gene: -; J gene: TRBJ1-2; V gene: TRBV6-7
CDR3 DNA: TGTGCCAGCAGCCCTCAGGTCGGCAATTCACCCCTCCACTTT; CDR3 protein: CASSPQVGNSPLHF; clone size: -; D gene: -; J gene: TRBJ1-6; V gene: TRBV9
CDR3 DNA: TGCGCCAGCAGCATCGGGACAGATAGCTCCTACGAGCAGTACTTC; CDR3 protein: CASSIGTDSSYEQYF; clone size: -; D gene: TRBD1; J gene: TRBJ2-7; V gene: TRBV5-1
CDR3 DNA: TGTGCCAGCTCAGGCTCGGCCAGGGCTGGAAACACCATATATTTT; CDR3 protein: CASSGSARAGNTIYF; clone size: -; D gene: -; J gene: TRBJ1-3; V gene: TRBV18
CDR3 DNA: TGCGCCAGCAGCCAAGTAAAGAGCTCCTATAATTCACCCCTCCACTTT; CDR3 protein: CASSQVKSSYNSPLHF; clone size: -; D gene: -; J gene: TRBJ1-6; V gene: TRBV4-1
CDR3 DNA: TGTGCCAGCAGTTTGGCAGGGGTTTACGGCTACACCTTC; CDR3 protein: CASSLAGVYGYTF; clone size: -; D gene: -; J gene: TRBJ1-2; V gene: TRBV28
CDR3 DNA: TGCGCCAGCAGCCGAGCGGCTACAGGGGAAGGCATTCAGTACTTC; CDR3 protein: CASSRAATGEGIQYF; clone size: -; D gene: TRBD1; J gene: TRBJ2-4; V gene: TRBV4-1
CDR3 DNA: TGCGCCAGCAGCCAGCCCCGGGACAGCCAAGTAGCTTTCTTT; CDR3 protein: CASSQPRDSQVAFF; clone size: once; D gene: TRBD1; J gene: TRBJ1-1; V gene: TRBV4-1
CDR3 DNA: TGTGCCAGCAGCCGTGGGCAGCTCTCCTACGAGCAGTACTTC; CDR3 protein: CASSRGQLSYEQYF; clone size: -; D gene: -; J gene: TRBJ2-7; V gene: TRBV5-4
CDR3 DNA: TGTGCCAGCAAGGTTCGGGGGGCTGGGGAGACCCAGTACTTC; CDR3 protein: CASKVRGAGETQYF; clone size: -; D gene: -; J gene: TRBJ2-5; V gene: TRBV2
CDR3 DNA: TGTGCCAGCATTAGACAGGGTGGAGAAAAACTGTTTTTT; CDR3 protein: CASIRQGGEKLFF; clone size: -; D gene: TRBD1; J gene: TRBJ1-4; V gene: TRBV2
CDR3 DNA: TGCAGCGCGGGCCACCGGGACAGTGATAACTATGGCTACACCTTC; CDR3 protein: CSAGHRDSDNYGYTF; clone size: -; D gene: TRBD1; J gene: TRBJ1-2; V gene: TRBV29-1
CDR3 DNA: TGTGCCAGCAGGACTTCAGCGGGGGATAGCACAGATACGCAGTATTTT; CDR3 protein: CASRTSAGDSTDTQYF; clone size: -; D gene: TRBD2; J gene: TRBJ2-3; V gene: TRBV25-1
CDR3 DNA: TGTGCCAGCAGCCAAGCACAGGGAAGTCAGCCCCAGCATTTT; CDR3 protein: CASSQAQGSQPQHF; clone size: -; D gene: -; J gene: TRBJ1-5; V gene: TRBV4-2
CDR3 DNA: TGTGCCAGCAGCGCCAGGACAGCCCGTGGCACAGATACGCAGTATTTT; CDR3 protein: CASSARTARGTDTQYF; clone size: -; D gene: -; J gene: TRBJ2-3; V gene: TRBV9
CDR3 DNA: TGTGCCTGGGCTAGCGGTGAGCAGTTCTTC; CDR3 protein: CAWASGEQFF; clone size: few; D gene: TRBD2; J gene: TRBJ2-1; V gene: TRBV30